A single sample gave rise to the 18 T cell receptor beta chains below, sequenced in a study of CD8+ T cells in alopecia areata. The sequencing template was cDNA reverse transcribed from extracted RNA. Libraries were prepared by immunoSEQ multiplex PCR; TCRdb keeps only in-frame clonotypes and omits some of them. The table lists approximately 170,000 clones, 55% to 75% of them singletons. Noted treatment: oral pan-JAK inhibitor, 5-10 mg twice daily. The input for sequencing was CD4+ T cells sorted from blood, taken at week 24, from a patient treated with tofacitinib. The receptors here all came from a human donor with alopecia areata.

This rearrangement joins TRBV20-1 to TRBJ1-1; D unresolved. Germline lookup yields CDR1 DFQATT and CDR2 SNEGSKA (reference sequence). This CDR3 has 11 amino acids. V lost 5 bases and J lost 10, with 14 bases in between. The CDR3 loop reads CSALVGDGAFF. The CDR3 nucleotides read TGCAGTGCTCTAGTTGGGGATGGAGCTTTCTTT.

This chain links TRBV5-1 with TRBJ1-2, with D tentatively TRBD1 (6 bases). V shed 7 bases and J shed 4 bases, with 14 bases lying between them. The CDR3 covers 13 residues. Germline V lookup: CDR1 SGHRS, CDR2 YFSETQ. The CDR3 reads CASGGQTSYGYTF. Written as DNA, the CDR3 is TGCGCCAGCGGAGGACAGACCTCCTATGGCTACACCTTC.

In its sample, this clone was seen a few times. The chain links TRBV5-1 to TRBJ1-2, with 7 bases identical to TRBD1. The CDR3 spans 14 residues. Per the germline V gene, CDR1 is SGHRS and CDR2 is YFSETQ. Trimming cost V 4 bases and J 5 bases; bases outside gene matches: 8. The CDR3 sequence is CASSPGQEGYGYTF. Here the CDR3 DNA reads TGCGCCAGCAGCCCAGGACAGGAGGGATATGGCTACACCTTC.

In its sample, this clone was seen a few times. The rearrangement uses TRBV29-1 and TRBJ2-3, with a possible D match to TRBD2 (5 bases). With 7 bases removed from V and 2 bases from J, the gap between germline ends came to 7 bases. The germline CDR1 and CDR2 sequences are SQVTM and ANQGSEA. This CDR3 has 11 amino acids. The CDR3 loop is CSAGSTDTQYF. CDR3 bases: TGCAGCGCGGGATCCACAGATACGCAGTATTTT.

The chain combines TRBV11-2 with TRBJ1-1; TRBD1 might be the D (6 bases). CDR1 is SGHAT, CDR2 FQNNGV, per germline. V was cut by 0 bases and J by 11 bases, with 19 bases left in between. This CDR3 region has 15 residues. The CDR3 DNA sequence: TGTGCCAGCAGCTTAGATGATGAGTGGGGGCCCTCTGCTTTCTTT. Protein sequence: CASSLDDEWGPSAFF.

The V gene is TRBV7-6, the J gene TRBJ2-5, with unresolved D. In germline, CDR1 is SGHVS, CDR2 FNYEAQ. V lost 5 bases and J 5 bases, leaving 18 bases between the germline ends. The CDR3 contains 15 residues. The CDR3 sequence is CASSPTITVRETQYF. The CDR3 DNA sequence: TGTGCCAGCAGCCCAACCATTACAGTGAGGGAGACCCAGTACTTC.

This clone was recorded only once. The rearrangement uses TRBV7-8 and TRBJ1-2, with D possibly TRBD1 on 5 matching bases. CDR1 SGHVS and CDR2 FQNEAQ come from the germline V gene. The V end was cut by 5 bases, the J end by 7 bases, with 14 bases between. CDR3 length equals 13 residues. CDR3 coding DNA: TGTGCCAGCAGCGAGGGCAGGGAACGTGGCTACACCTTC. Encoded protein: CASSEGRERGYTF.

In the case of this clone: In the same sample, other DNA sequences code for this CDR3. The V gene is TRBV6-5, the J gene TRBJ1-1; perhaps TRBD1 as D (5 bases). This CDR3 is built from 11 residues. V lost 5 bases to trimming and J lost 7 bases, with 8 bases between them. CDR1 is MNHEY and CDR2 is SVGAGI in the germline V gene. The CDR3 DNA is TGTGCCAGCAGTCGCGACAGTGAAGCTTTCTTT. Encoded protein: CASSRDSEAFF.

The V and J genes are TRBV6-5 and TRBJ2-7, with TRBD1 identical over 7 bases. V was clipped by 4 bases and J by 5 bases; unmatched bases: 2. Germline loops: CDR1 MNHEY, CDR2 SVGAGI. There are 12 residues in the CDR3. The CDR3: CASSSTGNEQYF. Written as DNA, the CDR3 is TGTGCCAGCAGTTCGACAGGGAACGAGCAGTACTTC.

In its sample, this clone was seen once. The V call is TRBV27, the J call TRBJ1-2; unclear D gene. CDR1 and CDR2 from the germline V gene are MNHEY and SMNVEV (reference sequence). V was pared by 7 bases and J by 3 bases, with 15 bases between. This CDR3 contains 14 residues. The CDR3 loop is CASTPSGLDYGYTF. The DNA for the CDR3 is TGTGCCAGCACCCCATCGGGCCTAGACTATGGCTACACCTTC.

The chain couples TRBV4-2 to TRBJ2-7; D tentatively reads TRBD1 or TRBD2 (5 bases each). V was pared by 3 bases and J by 4 bases, with 13 bases between. The CDR3 has 14 amino acids. Germline loops: CDR1 LGHNA, CDR2 YNFKEQ. This CDR3 is CASSHAGTAYEQYF. DNA of the CDR3: TGTGCCAGCAGCCACGCCGGGACCGCTTACGAGCAGTACTTC.

The CDR3 DNA sequence: TGTGCCAGCAGCTTATCAGGACTAGCGGGGGGGCCGAGTGAGCAGTTCTTC. It translates to CASSLSGLAGGPSEQFF. The chain employs TRBV7-3 and TRBJ2-1; 15 nucleotides align to TRBD2. The CDR3 spans 17 residues. CDR1 SGHTA and CDR2 FQGTGA come from the germline V gene. V lost 2 bases and J lost 9; bases outside the gene matches: 8.

This clone was seen only once. J is TRBJ1-2 and V is TRBV30, with D perhaps TRBD1 (6 bases). CDR3 length: 14 amino acids. V lost 4 bases, J lost 2 bases, and 14 bases lay in between. The germline V gene encodes CDR1 GTSNPN and CDR2 SVGIG (reference sequence). The CDR3, as DNA: TGTGCCTGGATCCCGGGACATAGAAACTATGGCTACACCTTC. Protein sequence: CAWIPGHRNYGYTF.

V and J are TRBV7-9 and TRBJ1-1; TRBD1 matches at 8 bases. The CDR3 covers 17 residues. CDR1 and CDR2 (germline): SEHNR, FQNEAQ (reference sequence). The trim removed 4 bases at V and 3 bases at J, leaving 13 bases unmatched. CDR3 in amino acids: CASSSEDRDRWYTEAFF. The CDR3 DNA sequence: TGTGCCAGCAGCTCAGAGGACAGGGACCGATGGTACACTGAAGCTTTCTTT.

V and J are TRBV11-2 and TRBJ2-1, with 10 bases that match TRBD2. The CDR3 extends over 18 amino acids. CDR1 SGHAT and CDR2 FQNNGV come from the germline V gene. V lost 5 bases and J lost 7; bases outside the gene matches: 17. The CDR3 reads CASSTGTSVGSYRNEQFF. In DNA form, the CDR3 reads TGTGCCAGCAGCACTGGGACTAGCGTGGGAAGCTACAGGAATGAGCAGTTCTTC.

This chain connects TRBV5-6 to TRBJ1-6, with D unclear. The CDR3 runs 14 residues. Germline V gene lookup returns CDR1 SGHDT and CDR2 YYEEEE. Trimming shortened V by 4 bases and J by 7 bases, and 12 bases separated the two germline ends. CDR3 in DNA: TGTGCCAGCAGCCCTGACAAACAAAATTCACCCCTCCACTTT. It codes for CASSPDKQNSPLHF.

This clone was detected a few times. The chain employs TRBV15 and TRBJ1-3, with 7 bases fitting TRBD1. Germline values: CDR1 LNHNV, CDR2 YYDKDF (reference sequence). V shed 4 bases and J 0 bases; nucleotides not matched to a gene: 6. This CDR3 is built from 16 residues. CDR3 region: CATSKDRTGSGNTIYF. The CDR3 DNA follows: TGTGCCACCAGCAAGGACAGGACCGGCTCTGGAAACACCATATATTTT.

The chain recombines TRBV11-2 with TRBJ2-1, with 8 bases that match TRBD1. The CDR3 has 14 amino acids. V shed 3 bases and J 9 bases; nucleotides not matched to a gene: 7. Germline V gene data show CDR1 as SGHAT and CDR2 as FQNNGV. This chain's CDR3 is CASSFVQGVGEQFF. As DNA, the CDR3 is TGTGCCAGCAGCTTTGTACAGGGGGTAGGTGAGCAGTTCTTC.